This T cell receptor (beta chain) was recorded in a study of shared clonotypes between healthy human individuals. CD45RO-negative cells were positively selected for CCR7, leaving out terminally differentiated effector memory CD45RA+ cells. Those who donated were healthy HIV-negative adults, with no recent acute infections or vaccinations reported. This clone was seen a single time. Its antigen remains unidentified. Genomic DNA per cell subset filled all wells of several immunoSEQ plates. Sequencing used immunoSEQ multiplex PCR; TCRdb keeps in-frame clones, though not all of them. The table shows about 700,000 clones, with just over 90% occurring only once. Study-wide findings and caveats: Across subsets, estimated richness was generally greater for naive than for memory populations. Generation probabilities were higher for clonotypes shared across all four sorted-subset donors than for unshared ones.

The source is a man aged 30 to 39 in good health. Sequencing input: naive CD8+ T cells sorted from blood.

The CDR3 DNA reads TGCGCCAGCAGTGAGAGGGGGGCGCACGGCCAAGAGACCCAGTACTTC. It translates to CASSERGAHGQETQYF. The gene calls are TRBV10-2 and TRBJ2-5, with D tentatively TRBD1 or TRBD2 (6 bases each). V lost 2 bases to trimming and J lost 1 base, with 14 bases between them. The length of the CDR3 is 16 residues. Per the germline V gene, CDR1 is WSHSY and CDR2 is SAAADI.